The rows below give T cell receptor beta chains drawn from one sample of a study of blood T cell repertoires in COVID-19. Assay: immunoSEQ multiplex PCR; the TCRdb copy retains only in-frame clones and omits some. The sample lists 130,000 to 150,000 clones; approximately 80% were seen once. Input material: peripheral blood. These TCRs come from a man in his 60s with active or convalescent COVID-19. Each CDR3 is given with its conserved first and last residue. D genes are given only for firm matches. Expanded clones are given a class, and other clones once, few, many or no size at all.

J gene | D gene | V gene | clone size | CDR3 DNA | CDR3 protein
TRBJ2-4 | TRBD2 | TRBV5-5 | NA | TGTGCCAGCAGCTTGGGCGGGAGTCCCAAAAACATTCAGTACTTC | CASSLGGSPKNIQYF
TRBJ1-4 | NA | TRBV24-1 | once | TGTGCCACCAGTGACCCCCGAGGAGAGGCGGAAAAACTGTTTTTT | CATSDPRGEAEKLFF
TRBJ1-3 | TRBD1 | TRBV9 | NA | TGTGCCAGCAGCGCCAGGGACAGGGGCCGAAACTGGGGAAACACCATATATTTT | CASSARDRGRNWGNTIYF
TRBJ2-1 | TRBD2 | TRBV4-3 | NA | TGCGCCAGCAGCACACTAGCGGGAGTGAATGAGCAGTTCTTC | CASSTLAGVNEQFF
TRBJ2-1 | TRBD2 | TRBV24-1 | once | TGTGCCACCAGTGATGCCTCACTAGCGGAGTACAATGAGCAGTTCTTC | CATSDASLAEYNEQFF
TRBJ1-1 | TRBD1 | TRBV6-5 | NA | TGTGCCAGCAGTAATCCCCGGGACAGGGCGGCTGAAGCTTTCTTT | CASSNPRDRAAEAFF
TRBJ2-7 | NA | TRBV19 | NA | TGTGCCAGTAGTATCCGGGGGATGATGTACGAGCAGTACTTC | CASSIRGMMYEQYF
TRBJ2-5 | NA | TRBV11-2 | NA | TGTGCCAGCAGCTTCACGGGGGGCGGGGGATCCCAAGAGACCCAGTACTTC | CASSFTGGGGSQETQYF
TRBJ2-7 | TRBD1 | TRBV5-8 | NA | TGTGCCAGCAGCTTGTCCAGGGGGCGGTACGAGCAGTACTTC | CASSLSRGRYEQYF
TRBJ2-7 | NA | TRBV28 | NA | TGTGCCAGCAGTATACGGGACGAGCAGTACTTC | CASSIRDEQYF
TRBJ1-5 | NA | TRBV12-3/TRBV12-4 | once | TGTGCCAGCGCGGGGGACAATCAGCCCCAGCATTTT | CASAGDNQPQHF
TRBJ2-7 | NA | TRBV19 | NA | TGTGCCAGTAGTATCGGACGGGCAGGGGGGCAGCAGTACTTC | CASSIGRAGGQQYF
TRBJ2-5 | TRBD2 | TRBV4-2 | NA | TGTGCCAGCAGCCAAGTCCGAGCGGGAAGGCAAGAGACCCAGTACTTC | CASSQVRAGRQETQYF
TRBJ2-7 | NA | TRBV9 | NA | TGTGCCAGCAGCGTAGAGCGGACCTCCTACGAGCAGTACTTC | CASSVERTSYEQYF
TRBJ2-7 | TRBD2 | TRBV6-5 | NA | TGTGCCAGCAGCAAGCCCGGGGGGTACGAGCAGTACTTC | CASSKPGGYEQYF
TRBJ1-3 | NA | TRBV3-1/TRBV3-2 | NA | TGTGCCAGCAGCCAAGTCGGCAGACTCTCTGGAAACACCATATATTTT | CASSQVGRLSGNTIYF
TRBJ2-7 | TRBD2 | TRBV27 | NA | TGTGCCAGCAGTTTTGGCGGGAGCCCCTACGAGCAGTACTTC | CASSFGGSPYEQYF
TRBJ1-2 | TRBD1 | TRBV27 | once | TGTGCCAGCAGTTTCTCGCGGGGGACAGGGGAAAACTATGGCTACACCTTC | CASSFSRGTGENYGYTF
TRBJ1-3 | NA | TRBV27 | NA | TGTGCCAGCAGTCCCGACTTATACTCTGGAAACACCATATATTTT | CASSPDLYSGNTIYF
TRBJ2-4 | NA | TRBV7-3 | NA | TGTGCCAGCAGCTCCGGACTGATGTTAGCCAAAAACATTCAGTACTTC | CASSSGLMLAKNIQYF
TRBJ2-7 | NA | TRBV29-1 | NA | TGCAGCGTTGGGTCCCAAACTAGATACGAGCAGTACTTC | CSVGSQTRYEQYF
TRBJ2-5 | TRBD1 | TRBV19 | NA | TGTGCCAGTAGTGACGGCGGGACAGGAGAGACCCAGTACTTC | CASSDGGTGETQYF
TRBJ2-2 | NA | TRBV4-2 | NA | TGTGCCAGCAGCCAAGAATCGGGCAGGGGCACCGGGGAGCTGTTTTTT | CASSQESGRGTGELFF
TRBJ1-2 | NA | TRBV14 | once | TGTGCCAGCAGCCGAACAGGGTATGGCTACACCTTC | CASSRTGYGYTF
TRBJ2-3 | NA | TRBV29-1 | NA | TGCAGCGTCTCCACAGATACGCAGTATTTT | CSVSTDTQYF
TRBJ2-7 | NA | TRBV14 | once | TGTGCCAGCAGCTTAGCGCCCGGTGGGGAGCAGTACTTC | CASSLAPGGEQYF
TRBJ1-6 | NA | TRBV10-3 | NA | TGTGCCATCAGTCTCCGACCTGAGCGGACCCTCCACTTT | CAISLRPERTLHF